This T cell receptor beta chain appears in the sequencing data of a study of blood T cell repertoires in COVID-19. CDR3 size: 15 residues. The germline V gene has CDR1 SNHLY and CDR2 FYNNEI. Trimming pared 7 bases from V and 1 base from J, leaving 11 bases between. Some clones are missing from TCRdb's copy, which holds only in-frame ones; the method was immunoSEQ multiplex PCR. The sample consists of about 39,000 clones, about 89% of them appearing once. The V and J genes are TRBV2 and TRBJ2-6; perhaps TRBD1 as D (5 bases). Input material: peripheral blood. The receptor comes from a man aged 50-59 years with active or convalescent COVID-19. This CDR3 reads CASKGQASGANVLTF. The CDR3 DNA follows: TGTGCCAGCAAAGGACAAGCTTCTGGGGCCAACGTCCTGACTTTC.